The source of this TCR beta chain is a study of somatic mutations in cytotoxic T cells in rheumatoid arthritis. Study summary: Each patient's diagnosis was followed right away by a blood draw (roughly 30 ml EDTA), before any treatment. Study-wide results and limits: The study found that the largest CD8+ clone exceeded 20% of CD8+ cells in about an eighth of the 65 patients.

V was pared by 1 base and J by 5 bases, with 6 bases between. CDR1 and CDR2 from the germline V gene are SGHRS and YFSETQ. The length of the CDR3 is 13 residues. The assay was immunoSEQ multiplex PCR, and TCRdb's table has in-frame clones only and misses some. This sample has about 30,000 clones; approximately 78% occur once, and the top ten carry 6.5% to 9%. Turning to this clone: Its antigen is as yet unknown.

This TCR came from an adult with rheumatoid arthritis. The sample was CD8+ T cells sorted from blood. The rearrangement links TRBV5-1 to TRBJ2-2; D gene unclear. CDR3 DNA: TGCGCCAGCAGCTTGCCCCGTACCGGGGAGCTGTTTTTT. Translated, it gives CASSLPRTGELFF.